This T cell receptor beta chain was documented in a study of CD8+ T cells in alopecia areata (dated by TCRdb to 2017 to 2018). With respect to the entire study: The study used high-throughput TCRbeta sequencing to examine T cell clonal expansion in alopecia areata, in both the C3H/HeJ mouse model and human patients. Scalp tissue and sorted CD4+ and CD8+ peripheral blood T cells from patchy and totalis/universalis alopecia areata patients and from healthy controls were covered by human TCRbeta sequencing. Scalp clonality was compared among normal scalp (n=4), patchy alopecia areata scalp (n=8), and alopecia totalis/universalis scalp (n=8). RNA came from the PAXgene miRNA kit for fixed scalp, the miRNeasy kit for PBMCs, and the RNeasy kit for mouse skin. TCRbeta CDR3 regions were amplified by immunoSEQ multiplex PCR using 35 Vbeta forward and 13 Jbeta reverse primers. What the research found in general, with its limitations: Higher clonality and more expanded CD8+ clones were observed in lesional scalp than in normal scalp, particularly in alopecia totalis/universalis, a finding suggestive of antigenic drive. Shared TCR sequences between patients were less evident than in mice, which may be partly attributable to HLA diversity in the patient population. Scalp TCR repertoire analysis is complicated because resident alphabeta T cells in normal human skin are also sequenced, whereas mouse skin is dominated by gammadelta T cells.

For this clone: Its antigen target is currently unknown. No clone much larger than this one lies a single base away; base qualities are absent. Other DNA sequences from this sample encode an identical CDR3 as well.

PBMCs were separated by density centrifugation and stained for CD3, CD4 and CD8, after which CD4+ and CD8+ T cells were sorted on a FACSAria. Scalp biopsies and blood samples were provided by unaffected controls. Library preparation used the immunoSEQ multiplex PCR assay. RNA was extracted from all samples and reverse transcribed into cDNA, which served as template for TCR sequencing. First-strand cDNA was synthesized using SuperScript III with a 2:1 mix of oligo-dT and random hexamers. A synthetic immune receptor repertoire was used to gauge amplification bias, and whatever bias remained was removed computationally. The study's own analysis went as follows. Raw reads were preprocessed to remove errors, and CDR3 was defined according to IMGT conventions as the region from the conserved cysteine to phenylalanine. To get clonality, Shannon entropy was normalized by log2 of the number of productive unique TCRs and the result was subtracted from 1. Whether each scalp clone was CD4 or CD8 was inferred by checking scalp TCRbeta sequences against the CD4 and CD8 repertoires from sorted blood. The source is immuneACCESS, and TCRdb retained only in-frame sequences with V and J called. Part of the clones is not carried over; for the studies checked, unresolved V genes explain less than half of this, and the remainder is unexplained. V, J and clone size are those of that table, while D and trimming were read from the DNA. The sample records 93,000 or so clones, approximately 52% of which are singletons. The top ten clones comprise 8.8% of the sample.

Sequencing was carried out using CD4+ T cells sorted from blood. This clonotype was obtained from a human donor in good health.

CDR3 region: CASSFNTGELFF. The DNA is TGTGCCAGCAGCTTCAACACCGGGGAGCTGTTTTTT. Recombination joined TRBV27 with TRBJ2-2, with no confidently assigned D gene. V loses 6 bases, J loses 2 bases, and the germline ends lie 4 bases apart. The germline V gene encodes CDR1 MNHEY and CDR2 SMNVEV (reference sequence). From its cysteine to its phenylalanine, the CDR3 spans 12 amino acids. The CDR3 DNA has 36 bases and is translated from base 1.